A single sample is the source of the 26 T cell receptor beta chains below, sequenced in a study of cytomegalovirus exposure and HLA in healthy donors. Amplification used 60 Vbeta primers and 13 Jbeta primers. Here immunoSEQ multiplex PCR was the method, and the copy in TCRdb shows in-frame clones only, minus some. Of about 200,000 clones in the sample, 75% to 90% were seen once. The source material was PBMCs. The receptors derive from a woman between 40 and 50 years old in good health and CMV-seronegative.

The rearrangement links TRBV5-1 to TRBJ1-4, with D possibly being TRBD1 (5 bases). The CDR3 sequence is 15 residues long. CDR1 is SGHRS, CDR2 YFSETQ, per germline. With 5 bases removed from V and 0 bases from J, the gap between germline ends came to 11 bases. This CDR3 is CASRESGTTNEKLFF. CDR3 DNA sequence: TGCGCCAGCAGGGAATCAGGGACAACTAATGAAAAACTGTTTTTT.

The chain combines TRBV28 with TRBJ2-6; D may be TRBD2 (5 bases). Trimming left V 6 bases short and J 0 bases short, with 18 bases between. This CDR3 is built from 18 residues. Germline CDR1 reads MDHEN; CDR2 reads SYDVKM. CDR3 amino acids: CASRRWTLARSGANVLTF. CDR3 coding DNA: TGTGCCAGCAGGCGATGGACCCTAGCTCGCTCTGGGGCCAACGTCCTGACTTTC. The full variable domain, in which reference TRBV28 and TRBJ2-6 provide the parts outside the CDR3, is DVKVTQSSRYLVKRTGEKVFLECVQDMDHENMFWYRQDPGLGLRLIYFSYDVKMKEKGDIPEGYSVSREKKERFSLILESASTNQTSMYLCASRRWTLARSGANVLTFGAGSRLTVL.

V usage is TRBV2 and J usage is TRBJ2-7, with D perhaps TRBD2 (5 bases). This CDR3 is 15 amino acids long. In germline, CDR1 is SNHLY, CDR2 FYNNEI. Trimming left V 3 bases short and J 3 bases short, with 15 bases between. Here the CDR3 reads CASSERAGANYEQYF. The CDR3 coding sequence is TGTGCCAGCAGTGAGAGGGCAGGAGCCAACTACGAGCAGTACTTC.

The chain has TRBV11-2 and TRBJ1-4; D uncertain. This CDR3 is built from 13 residues. CDR1 and CDR2 from the germline V gene are SGHAT and FQNNGV. V dropped 4 bases and J dropped 7 bases, with 10 bases sitting between them. CDR3 region: CASSSSSGEKLFF. The CDR3 bases are TGTGCCAGCAGCTCGTCCAGTGGTGAAAAACTGTTTTTT.

Written as DNA, the CDR3 is TGTGCCAGCAGCTACACGCAGGGGGCTGAAGCTTTCTTT. Amino acid sequence: CASSYTQGAEAFF. The genes are TRBV7-7 and TRBJ1-1; TRBD1 agrees at 7 bases. Per germline, CDR1 SSHAT and CDR2 FNYEAQ (reference sequence). The CDR3 is 13 amino acids. Trimming took 4 bases from V and 6 from J; bases not matched to a gene: 5.

This clone was counted once. The chain joins TRBV2 to TRBJ2-7, with a possible D match to TRBD1 (6 bases). The CDR3 covers 13 residues. CDR1 is SNHLY and CDR2 is FYNNEI in the germline V gene. Trimming removed 9 bases from V and 6 bases from J, with 18 bases in between. The CDR3 sequence is CASRTDLFGEQYF. Written as DNA, the CDR3 is TGTGCCAGTAGGACAGATCTGTTCGGCGAGCAGTACTTC.

V gene TRBV30 combines with J gene TRBJ2-2, with D possibly being TRBD1 (5 bases). This CDR3 region has 15 residues. Deletions cut 4 bases from V and 3 bases from J, with 15 bases between. CDR1 and CDR2 (germline): GTSNPN, SVGIG (reference sequence). The CDR3 DNA is TGTGCCTGGACTCCCCAGGGCATCTACACCGGGGAGCTGTTTTTT. The encoded protein is CAWTPQGIYTGELFF.

CDR3 residues: CASSEVRRSPDTDTQYF. In DNA, the CDR3 is TGTGCCAGCAGTGAAGTAAGAAGGAGCCCAGACACAGATACGCAGTATTTT. This sequence joins TRBV6-1 and TRBJ2-3, with D unresolved. The CDR3 loop spans 17 amino acids. Germline lookup yields CDR1 MNHNS and CDR2 SASEGT. The V and J ends lost 1 base and 2 bases respectively, with 16 bases between them.

The gene calls are TRBV11-2 and TRBJ2-7; 9 bases map to TRBD1. This CDR3 has 14 amino acids. The V gene's germline CDR1 is SGHAT and CDR2 FQNNGV. V lost 4 bases to trimming and J lost 2 bases; unmatched junction nucleotides: 3. DNA of the CDR3: TGTGCCAGCAGCTCGGACAGGGGACCCTACGAGCAGTACTTC. Protein: CASSSDRGPYEQYF.

The chain combines TRBV7-9 with TRBJ1-1; D call uncertain. This CDR3 has 11 residues. Trimming took 1 base from V and 11 from J, leaving 8 bases between them. Germline values: CDR1 SEHNR, CDR2 FQNEAQ (reference sequence). The CDR3: CASSLVARAFF. The CDR3 bases are TGTGCCAGCAGCTTAGTAGCGAGGGCTTTCTTT.

The rearrangement joins TRBV11-2 to TRBJ2-3; D is undetermined. CDR1 is SGHAT, CDR2 FQNNGV, per germline. V lost 5 bases and J 0 bases, leaving 12 bases between the germline ends. The CDR3 loop spans 15 amino acids. CDR3 amino acids: CASSPYGHSTDTQYF. The CDR3 nucleotides read TGTGCCAGCAGCCCATATGGCCATAGCACAGATACGCAGTATTTT. The full variable domain, with the rest looked up from reference TRBV11-2 and TRBJ2-3, is EAGVAQSPRYKIIEKRQSVAFWCNPISGHATLYWYQQILGQGPKLLIQFQNNGVVDDSQLPKDRFSAERLKGVDSTLKIQPAKLEDSAVYLCASSPYGHSTDTQYFGPGTRLTVL.

This chain links TRBV7-6 with TRBJ2-1, with D perhaps matching TRBD1 (6 bases). V gave up 4 bases and J gave up 10 bases, with 8 bases separating them. This CDR3 spans 11 amino acids. Germline assignment: CDR1 SGHVS and CDR2 FNYEAQ. CDR3 region: CASSSGTEQFF. The CDR3 DNA reads as TGTGCCAGCAGCTCAGGGACAGAGCAGTTCTTC.

This chain uses TRBV7-9 with TRBJ2-7; a weak D match, TRBD2 (5 bases). The germline V gene encodes CDR1 SEHNR and CDR2 FQNEAQ (reference sequence). The CDR3 has 13 residues. The V end was cut by 5 bases, the J end by 1 base, with 9 bases between. The CDR3 DNA reads TGTGCCAGCAGCGTCGGGGTTTCCTACGAGCAGTACTTC. It codes for CASSVGVSYEQYF.

The rearrangement uses TRBV5-4 and TRBJ2-1; a weak D match, TRBD2 (6 bases). Germline V gene data show CDR1 as SGHNT and CDR2 as YYREEE (reference sequence). Trimming removed 4 bases from V and 9 bases from J, with 17 bases in between. This CDR3 comprises 14 residues. CDR3: CASSMVGTSTEQFF. The CDR3 coding sequence is TGTGCCAGCAGCATGGTCGGGACTTCTACTGAGCAGTTCTTC.

The chain recombines TRBV7-8 with TRBJ1-2, with 12 positions matching TRBD1. J gave up 3 bases and V 6 bases, and 17 bases lay outside the gene matches. Germline CDR1 is SGHVS and CDR2 is FQNEAQ. CDR3 length: 19 amino acids. The CDR3: CASRRDRGQLKVFDYGYTF. DNA of the CDR3: TGTGCCAGCAGACGGGACAGGGGGCAGTTGAAGGTATTTGACTATGGCTACACCTTC.

The V gene is TRBV9, the J gene TRBJ2-3, with 10 bases lining up with TRBD1. The CDR3 runs 16 residues. CDR1 and CDR2 (germline): SGDLS, YYNGEE. V lost 3 bases, J lost 6 bases, and 10 bases stayed unmatched. The CDR3 here is CASSAPGQGISDTQYF. The CDR3 DNA reads TGTGCCAGCAGCGCCCCGGGACAGGGGATTTCGGATACGCAGTATTTT.

The chain couples TRBV2 to TRBJ2-7, with TRBD1 identical over 8 bases. Germline V gene sequence: CDR1 SNHLY, CDR2 FYNNEI. The CDR3 runs 14 residues. Trimming removed 6 bases from V and 5 bases from J; junction bases left unmatched: 9. For the CDR3, the DNA is TGTGCCAGCAGAAGGACAGGGACCTCAAACGAGCAGTACTTC. Its translation: CASRRTGTSNEQYF.

This chain joins TRBV7-2 and TRBJ2-5, with D hard to call. V gave up 1 base and J gave up 5 bases, with 11 bases separating them. There are 14 residues in the CDR3. The germline V gene encodes CDR1 SGHTA and CDR2 FQGNSA. The CDR3 is CASSLGWQKETQYF. CDR3 DNA: TGTGCCAGCAGCTTAGGTTGGCAGAAGGAGACCCAGTACTTC.

The rearrangement uses TRBV10-2 and TRBJ2-3; 7 nucleotides match TRBD2. The CDR3 length is 15 residues. V lost 6 bases, J lost 4 bases, and 10 bases stayed unmatched. CDR1 WSHSY and CDR2 SAAADI come from the germline V gene. As DNA, the CDR3 is TGCGCCAGCAGAGAGCAGGCGGGAGTGGCAGATACGCAGTATTTT. Protein: CASREQAGVADTQYF.

The rearrangement links TRBV30 to TRBJ2-4; tentatively, D is TRBD2 (6 bases). The germline CDR1 and CDR2 sequences are GTSNPN and SVGIG (reference sequence). Trimming took off 4 bases at V and 1 base at J, with 14 bases between the two ends. The CDR3 consists of 15 residues. This chain's CDR3 is CAWTQWGRAKNIQYF. DNA for the CDR3: TGTGCCTGGACCCAATGGGGGAGGGCCAAAAACATTCAGTACTTC.

In this sample, this clone turned up a few times. The genes are TRBV5-1 and TRBJ2-5; 7 bases agree with TRBD1. The junction had 3 bases not matched to a gene; V was cut back by 2 bases and J by 5 bases. Germline V gives CDR1 SGHRS, CDR2 YFSETQ. This CDR3 spans 13 amino acids. In DNA, the CDR3 is TGCGCCAGCAGCTTTACAGGGGTCGAGACCCAGTACTTC. It is translated as CASSFTGVETQYF.

The gene calls are TRBV30 and TRBJ1-2; D is possibly TRBD1 (6 bases). This CDR3 spans 15 amino acids. V was clipped by 0 bases and J by 4 bases, with 15 bases between them. Per the germline V gene, CDR1 is GTSNPN and CDR2 is SVGIG (reference sequence). In nucleotides, the CDR3 is TGTGCCTGGAGTGTAAAACGCAGGGGAAGCTATGGCTACACCTTC. Protein: CAWSVKRRGSYGYTF.

This chain joins TRBV5-1 and TRBJ1-2, with a tentative D call TRBD1 (5 bases). The CDR3 has 17 amino acids. The V and J ends lost 0 bases and 1 base respectively, with 16 bases between them. Germline lookup yields CDR1 SGHRS and CDR2 YFSETQ. Here the CDR3 reads CASSLAGLRQGNYGYTF. DNA for the CDR3: TGCGCCAGCAGCTTGGCCGGGTTGCGGCAGGGTAACTATGGCTACACCTTC.

This clone was counted between two and nine times. The chain couples TRBV4-1 to TRBJ2-7; TRBD2 matches 7 bases. Per germline, CDR1 MGHRA and CDR2 YSYEKL. The CDR3 runs to 17 residues. V shed 1 base and J 2 bases; nucleotides not matched to a gene: 11. The CDR3 bases are TGCGCCAGCAGCCAAGGGAGGGACTACCCAGACACCTACGAGCAGTACTTC. Encoded protein: CASSQGRDYPDTYEQYF.

This chain uses TRBV10-1 with TRBJ2-5, with 11 bases matching TRBD2. Per germline, CDR1 WNHNN and CDR2 SYGVQD (reference sequence). V shed 5 bases and J 10 bases; nucleotides not matched to a gene: 12. The CDR3 has 15 amino acids. The CDR3 nucleotides are TGCGCCAGCAGTCCTGGGACTAGCGGTACTCGGCACCAGTACTTC. Translating gives CASSPGTSGTRHQYF.

This clone was counted a single time. The chain joins TRBV9 to TRBJ1-2; D possibly corresponds to TRBD1 (6 bases). Germline CDR1 SGDLS, CDR2 YYNGEE. V dropped 4 bases and J dropped 5 bases, with 21 bases sitting between them. CDR3 length: 16 amino acids. The CDR3 protein is CASSSPRGAEGYGYTF. CDR3 DNA sequence: TGTGCCAGCAGCTCGCCGCGGGGGGCTGAAGGGTATGGCTACACCTTC.